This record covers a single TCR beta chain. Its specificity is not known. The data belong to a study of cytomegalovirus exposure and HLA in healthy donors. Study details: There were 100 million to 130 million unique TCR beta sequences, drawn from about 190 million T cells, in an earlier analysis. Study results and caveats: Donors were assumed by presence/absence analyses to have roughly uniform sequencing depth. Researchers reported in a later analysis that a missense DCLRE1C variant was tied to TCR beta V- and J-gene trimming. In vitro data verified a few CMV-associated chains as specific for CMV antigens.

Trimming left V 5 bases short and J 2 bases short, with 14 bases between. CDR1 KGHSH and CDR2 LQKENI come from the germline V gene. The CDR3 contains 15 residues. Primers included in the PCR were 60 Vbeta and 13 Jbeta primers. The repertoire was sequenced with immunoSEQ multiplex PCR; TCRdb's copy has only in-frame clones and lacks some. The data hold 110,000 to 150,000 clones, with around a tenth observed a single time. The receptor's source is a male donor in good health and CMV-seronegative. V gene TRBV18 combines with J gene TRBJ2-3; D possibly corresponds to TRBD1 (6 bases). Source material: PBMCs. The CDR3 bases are TGTGCCAGCTCATCTTACAGGGTCCCCACAGATACGCAGTATTTT. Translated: CASSSYRVPTDTQYF.